The rows below give T cell receptor beta chains drawn from one sample of a study of beta chain features in type 1 diabetes. Here immunoSEQ multiplex PCR was the method, and the copy in TCRdb shows in-frame clones only, minus some. The sample shows around 240,000 clones, about 63% of them seen only once. Source material: naive CD4+ T cells from blood. Every receptor here comes from a man aged 25-40 years in good health. Each CDR3 is given with its conserved first and last residue. A D gene is named only where the DNA matches it firmly. Rows may omit the clone size; those that give it use once, few, many or a size class.

- TRBJ1-1 few TRBV4-1 CASSAKGFHTEAFF TGCGCCAGCAGCGCTAAAGGGTTTCACACTGAAGCTTTCTTT
- TRBJ2-3 - TRBV18 CASSSAPRDTQYF TGTGCCAGCTCGTCGGCGCCCAGAGATACGCAGTATTTT
- TRBJ1-1 - TRBV30 CAWIVREEAFF TGTGCCTGGATCGTGCGGGAGGAAGCTTTCTTT
TRBD1 TRBJ1-2 few TRBV7-9 CASSLSGQQTNGYTF TGTGCCAGCAGCTTGTCGGGACAGCAAACAAATGGCTACACCTTC
- TRBJ2-1 - TRBV20-1 CSASRNEQFF TGCAGTGCCTCTCGGAATGAGCAGTTCTTC
- TRBJ2-1 few TRBV29-1 CSAVEPGTSYNEQFF TGCAGCGCTGTTGAACCCGGGACCTCCTACAATGAGCAGTTCTTC
- TRBJ2-3 - TRBV29-1 CSVSGGTDTQYF TGCAGCGTATCAGGGGGCACAGATACGCAGTATTTT
- TRBJ2-7 - TRBV29-1 CSVYTEGGPYEQYF TGCAGCGTTTACACCGAAGGGGGTCCCTACGAGCAGTACTTC
TRBD1 TRBJ2-3 - TRBV25-1 CASSTPGQGLQYF TGTGCCAGCAGTACACCGGGACAGGGGTTACAGTATTTT
- TRBJ2-1 - TRBV15 CATSTYASSATEQFF TGTGCCACCAGCACTTATGCGAGTTCGGCGACTGAGCAGTTCTTC
- TRBJ1-4 - TRBV28 CASGTTNEKLFF TGTGCCAGCGGGACGACTAATGAAAAACTGTTTTTT
- TRBJ2-1 - TRBV7-2 CASSLALLGLRFF TGTGCCAGCAGCTTAGCGTTACTGGGTCTCAGGTTCTTC
TRBD1 TRBJ2-3 - TRBV6-6 CASSHRDRGSDTQYF TGTGCCAGCAGCCACCGTGACAGGGGTTCAGATACGCAGTATTTT
- TRBJ2-3 - TRBV5-1 CASSETPLGSDTQYF TGCGCCAGCAGCGAGACCCCGCTCGGCTCCGATACGCAGTATTTT
- TRBJ1-1 - TRBV5-6 CASRRLNTEAFF TGTGCCAGCAGGAGGTTGAACACTGAAGCTTTCTTT
- TRBJ2-1 - TRBV20-1 CSARDGALGLF TGCAGTGCTAGAGACGGAGCTCTAGGGCTCTTC
- TRBJ2-7 - TRBV6-5 CASSYDSGEQYF TGTGCCAGCAGTTACGACTCAGGCGAGCAGTACTTC
TRBD1 TRBJ2-3 few TRBV10-3 CATGDREIDTQYF TGTGCCACCGGGGACAGGGAGATAGATACGCAGTATTTT
TRBD2 TRBJ2-1 once TRBV29-1 CSTGEGRNEQFF TGCAGCACTGGGGAGGGCAGAAATGAGCAGTTCTTC
- TRBJ2-3 - TRBV30 CAWSAGLGTDTQYF TGTGCCTGGAGTGCAGGGCTGGGGACAGATACGCAGTATTTT
TRBD2 TRBJ2-7 - TRBV28 CASSLWLAGQYEQYF TGTGCCAGCAGTTTATGGCTAGCGGGTCAGTACGAGCAGTACTTC
- TRBJ1-1 - TRBV30 CAWKQYRAVMNTEAFF TGTGCCTGGAAGCAATACAGGGCGGTCATGAACACTGAAGCTTTCTTT